The TCR beta chain described here comes from a study of naive CD8 T cells in extremely preterm neonates. Overall study findings and caveats: Term neonates approximately 0.4%, young children roughly 0.03%, adults approximately 0.0097%; preterm neonates shared approximately 2.5%. Compared with all age groups, preterm neonates showed less repertoire richness. Preterm CDR3s were shorter than older groups', with fewer N additions and less trimming. Productive template counts varied among preterm samples, a noted limitation.

Extremely preterm births at roughly 23-27 weeks of gestation supplied the samples. Live Annexin V-negative naive CD3+CD8+CD45RA+CCR7+ T cells were sorted. Sequenced by immunoSEQ multiplex PCR; TCRdb stores in-frame clones only, minus some. The sample comprises around 25,000 clones, approximately 90% of which are singletons, and about 0.85% rests with the top ten. With regard to this clone: Its antigen is still unknown.

The source of this sequence is a boy who was born preterm. Sequenced sample: naive CD8+ T cells from cord blood.

The CDR3 region is CASSSLAGPSYEQYF. The CDR3 coding sequence is TGTGCCAGCAGCTCCTTAGCGGGGCCCTCCTACGAGCAGTACTTC. This rearrangement joins TRBV13 to TRBJ2-7, with 8 nucleotides matching TRBD2. The CDR3 runs 15 residues. CDR1 and CDR2 from the germline V gene are PRHDT and FYEKMQ (reference sequence). After removal of 4 bases from V and 0 bases from J, the junction contained 5 bases not matched to a gene.